These 3 T cell receptor beta chains came from one sample sequenced in a study of Ad26.COV2.S vaccination and SARS-CoV-2 variants. Sequencing was performed with immunoSEQ multiplex PCR; in TCRdb, only in-frame clones are kept and a portion is missing. The data contain approximately 400,000 clones, 70% to 90% of them singletons. This sample's treatment: around 19 received Ad26.COV2.S at low or high dose, single or two shots; about 5 received placebo; per-sample allocation not given. Sampling was done on day 63 after the first vaccine or placebo injection. This specimen was peripheral blood, taken in a trial of Ad26.COV2.S vaccine versus placebo. These receptors came from a person aged 18-65 years who received the Ad26.COV2.S COVID-19 vaccine or a placebo.

The chain joins TRBV5-4 to TRBJ1-2; 8 bases are a match to TRBD1. Trimming at V came to 4 bases and at J to 5 bases, leaving 7 bases not matched to a gene. The germline CDR1 and CDR2 sequences are SGHNT and YYREEE (reference sequence). The CDR3 is 14 residues long. In DNA, the CDR3 is TGTGCCAGCAGCGCGCCTACAGGGGGATATGGCTACACCTTC. Protein sequence: CASSAPTGGYGYTF.

Only one count was recorded for this clone. The rearrangement joins TRBV29-1 to TRBJ1-2, with TRBD1 matching over 9 bases. The V and J ends lost 7 bases and 6 bases, in that order; junction bases with no gene match: 12. Germline values: CDR1 SQVTM, CDR2 ANQGSEA. This CDR3 contains 14 residues. CDR3 in DNA: TGCAGCGCGGGGGCTAACACAGGGGGCAATGGCTACACCTTC. Its protein product is CSAGANTGGNGYTF.

The chain combines TRBV5-4 with TRBJ2-1; TRBD2 matches at 7 bases. Trimming removed 4 bases from V and 0 bases from J; junction bases left unmatched: 10. CDR1 and CDR2 (germline): SGHNT, YYREEE (reference sequence). This CDR3 has 17 amino acids. CDR3 bases: TGTGCCAGCAGCACCCCTAGCGGACCGAGCTCCTACAATGAGCAGTTCTTC. Its protein product is CASSTPSGPSSYNEQFF.